Listed below are T cell receptor beta chains from one sample, sequenced in a study of beta chain features in type 1 diabetes. TCRdb's copy holds only in-frame clones and misses some; the assay was immunoSEQ multiplex PCR. The sample yields around 140,000 clones, less than 11% seen once. Sequencing was done on a sample of naive CD4+ T cells from blood. These receptor sequences come from a man aged 18 to 29 in good health. The CDR3 runs from the conserved cysteine through the conserved F or W. Fields, in order: CDR3 protein, CDR3 DNA, D gene, J gene, clone size, V gene. A D gene is named only where the DNA matches it firmly. Not all rows give a size; the values are once, few, many and, for expanded clones, a class.

CDR3 protein: CAWSYRDAPQHF; CDR3 DNA: TGTGCCTGGAGTTACAGGGACGCGCCCCAGCATTTT; D gene: NA; J gene: TRBJ1-5; clone size: few; V gene: TRBV30
CDR3 protein: CASSLYRGSEKLFF; CDR3 DNA: TGTGCCAGCAGCTTGTACAGGGGGAGTGAAAAACTGTTTTTT; D gene: TRBD1; J gene: TRBJ1-4; clone size: few; V gene: TRBV5-4
CDR3 protein: CAISAGLATDTQYF; CDR3 DNA: TGTGCCATCAGTGCTGGACTAGCGACAGATACGCAGTATTTT; D gene: TRBD2; J gene: TRBJ2-3; clone size: many; V gene: TRBV10-3
CDR3 protein: CASSPGTGGFYEQFF; CDR3 DNA: TGTGCCAGCAGCCCCGGGACAGGGGGTTTTTATGAGCAGTTCTTC; D gene: NA; J gene: TRBJ2-1; clone size: few; V gene: TRBV21-1
CDR3 protein: CASWGLGDEQYF; CDR3 DNA: TGTGCCAGCTGGGGACTAGGGGACGAGCAGTACTTC; D gene: TRBD2; J gene: TRBJ2-7; clone size: NA; V gene: TRBV6-1
CDR3 protein: CASSVSPGQGYNEQFF; CDR3 DNA: TGTGCCAGCAGCGTTTCGCCGGGACAGGGTTACAATGAGCAGTTCTTC; D gene: TRBD1; J gene: TRBJ2-1; clone size: few; V gene: TRBV9
CDR3 protein: CASSLVTGGSEKLFF; CDR3 DNA: TGTGCCAGCAGCTTAGTGACAGGGGGGAGTGAAAAACTGTTTTTT; D gene: TRBD1; J gene: TRBJ1-4; clone size: few; V gene: TRBV11-2
CDR3 protein: CASSDRGAPYGYTF; CDR3 DNA: TGTGCCAGCAGCGACAGGGGGGCCCCCTATGGCTACACCTTC; D gene: TRBD1; J gene: TRBJ1-2; clone size: NA; V gene: TRBV7-2
CDR3 protein: CAWSPGGLLGEQFF; CDR3 DNA: TGTGCCTGGAGTCCCGGGGGGTTGCTGGGTGAGCAGTTCTTC; D gene: TRBD2; J gene: TRBJ2-1; clone size: many; V gene: TRBV30
CDR3 protein: CASSVGAGGSPNEQFF; CDR3 DNA: TGTGCCAGCAGCGTAGGTGCGGGGGGGTCCCCCAATGAGCAGTTCTTC; D gene: TRBD2; J gene: TRBJ2-1; clone size: NA; V gene: TRBV9
CDR3 protein: CASSLEERGSTKNIQYF; CDR3 DNA: TGTGCCAGCAGCTTAGAAGAAAGGGGGTCTACCAAAAACATTCAGTACTTC; D gene: NA; J gene: TRBJ2-4; clone size: NA; V gene: TRBV7-2
CDR3 protein: CASRTGQGSTDTQYF; CDR3 DNA: TGTGCCAGCAGGACGGGACAGGGGTCCACCGATACGCAGTATTTT; D gene: TRBD1; J gene: TRBJ2-3; clone size: few; V gene: TRBV6-5
CDR3 protein: CASSYSLTAPYTF; CDR3 DNA: TGTGCCAGCAGTTACTCTCTGACAGCACCCTACACCTTC; D gene: NA; J gene: TRBJ1-2; clone size: few; V gene: TRBV6-6
CDR3 protein: CASSEGRATGTNSPLHF; CDR3 DNA: TGTGCCAGCAGTGAAGGCCGGGCCACAGGGACGAATTCACCCCTCCACTTT; D gene: NA; J gene: TRBJ1-6; clone size: NA; V gene: TRBV6-1